The 20 T cell receptor beta chains listed next were all sequenced from one sample in a study of blood T cells in healthy people across ages. For the second PCR, which ran for about 6 to 11 cycles, a sample-barcoded 5' primer and a J-beta primer mix were used. MiXCR, applied by TCRdb to the 5' RACE reads, yields one record per CDR3 protein. This sample yields hundreds of thousands of distinct CDR3 sequences, of which around 21% are seen a single time; roughly 3.6% belongs to the top ten. Sequencing used blood. Receptors were obtained from a man aged 65-85 years in good health.

Of note for this clonotype: One end of the junction fails to match germline, which may point to a read error. This sequence joins TRBV12-3 or TRBV12-4 and TRBJ1-5; 9 positions match TRBD1. CDR3 length equals 15 residues. The CDR3 sequence: CASTLQGARNQPQHF. As DNA, the CDR3 is TGTGCCAGCACTTTACAGGGGGCCCGCAATCAGCCCCAGCATTTT.

The sample holds many counts of this clonotype. The chain links TRBV29-1 to TRBJ1-1; D possibly corresponds to TRBD1 (5 bases). The germline V gene encodes CDR1 SQVTM and CDR2 ANQGSEA. The CDR3 has 11 residues. V gave up 7 bases and J gave up 5 bases, with 11 bases separating them. The CDR3 DNA follows: TGCAGCGCGCCGGGACGGACTGAAGCTTTCTTT. Translation gives CSAPGRTEAFF.

The rearrangement joins TRBV20-1 to TRBJ2-7, with D uncertain. CDR1 DFQATT and CDR2 SNEGSKA come from the germline V gene (reference sequence). This CDR3 contains 13 residues. V lost 6 bases to trimming and J lost 4 bases, with 16 bases between them. This CDR3 reads CSAFDPAAYEQYF. The CDR3 nucleotides are TGCAGTGCCTTCGATCCCGCGGCTTACGAGCAGTACTTC.

This clonotype has ten or more counts. The chain recombines TRBV5-1 with TRBJ1-4; the D is unclear. Germline V lookup: CDR1 SGHRS, CDR2 YFSETQ. Trimming removed 0 bases at V and 5 bases at J, with 11 bases between. The CDR3 length is 15 residues. The chain's CDR3 is CASSLAGQGNEKLFF. The CDR3 coding sequence is TGCGCCAGCAGCTTGGCAGGTCAAGGGAATGAAAAACTGTTTTTT. The entire variable domain, with the rest obtained from reference TRBV5-1 and TRBJ1-4, is as follows: KAGVTQTPRYLIKTRGQQVTLSCSPISGHRSVSWYQQTPGQGLQFLFEYFSETQRNKGNFPGRFSGRQFSNSRSEMNVSTLELGDSALYLCASSLAGQGNEKLFFGSGTQLSVL.

This clonotype was recorded once. The rearrangement uses TRBV9 and TRBJ1-4, with TRBD1 as a possible D gene (6 bases). There are 15 residues in the CDR3. CDR1 and CDR2 (germline): SGDLS, YYNGEE. Trimming left V 2 bases short and J 6 bases short, with 14 bases between. The CDR3 loop reads CASSVWGAMDEKLFF. The CDR3 DNA reads as TGTGCCAGCAGCGTTTGGGGGGCAATGGATGAAAAACTGTTTTTT.

This clonotype was seen only a few times. The V call is TRBV20-1, the J call TRBJ2-2; 13 bases align to TRBD2. Unmatched junction bases numbered 5, after V lost 6 bases and J lost 4 bases. Germline assignment: CDR1 DFQATT and CDR2 SNEGSKA (reference sequence). The CDR3 spans 15 residues. CDR3 sequence (DNA): TGCAGTGCCAGGACTAGCGGGAGAGGCACCGGGGAGCTGTTTTTT. The encoded protein is CSARTSGRGTGELFF.

The chain combines TRBV29-1 with TRBJ2-2; 9 bases match TRBD1. J gave up 7 bases and V 6 bases, and 6 bases lay outside the gene matches. Germline V gene sequence: CDR1 SQVTM, CDR2 ANQGSEA. The length of the CDR3 is 13 residues. The CDR3 region is CSVPGTGHGELFF. The CDR3 region has the DNA TGCAGCGTCCCCGGGACAGGGCACGGGGAGCTGTTTTTT.

This clonotype was observed a handful of times. The chain recombines TRBV5-1 with TRBJ2-1, with TRBD2 identical over 8 bases. The CDR3 is 18 residues long. Per the germline V gene, CDR1 is SGHRS and CDR2 is YFSETQ. The V and J ends lost 0 bases and 0 bases, in that order; junction bases with no gene match: 8. The CDR3 is CASSLDPSGPTSYNEQFF. The DNA for the CDR3 is TGCGCCAGCAGCTTGGATCCTAGCGGGCCCACCTCCTACAATGAGCAGTTCTTC.

Here the CDR3 DNA reads TGTGCCAGCAGTTCCAGGGATAATTCACCCCTCCACTTT. Protein: CASSSRDNSPLHF. The V and J genes are TRBV12-3 or TRBV12-4 and TRBJ1-6; D may be TRBD1 (5 bases). The CDR3 has 13 residues. The germline V and J ends were trimmed by 4 bases and 5 bases, with 6 bases remaining between them.

This chain links TRBV12-3 or TRBV12-4 with TRBJ2-5; possible D gene TRBD2, 6 bases. The V end lost 2 bases, the J end lost 4 bases, and 14 bases lay between the germline ends. The CDR3 runs to 15 residues. Here the CDR3 DNA reads TGTGCCAGCAGTTTAAACTTGGGAGGTGGAGAGACCCAGTACTTC. The encoded protein is CASSLNLGGGETQYF.

About this clonotype: This may stem from a read error, because a much larger clone lies one nucleotide away. The final CDR3 position lacks the conserved phenylalanine or tryptophan, pointing to a likely read error. J is TRBJ1-1 and V is TRBV5-1; D unresolved. Trimming took 8 bases from V and 2 from J, leaving 10 bases between them. This CDR3 is 12 amino acids long. The germline gives CDR1 SGHRS, CDR2 YFSETQ. The CDR3 protein is CASGVGNTEAFL. The CDR3 DNA reads as TGCGCCAGTGGGGTAGGTAACACTGAAGCTTTCCTT.

This chain links TRBV5-1 with TRBJ1-4; the D gene is possibly TRBD1 (6 bases). The CDR3 length is 17 residues. V shed 3 bases and J shed 6 bases, with 21 bases lying between them. Germline V gives CDR1 SGHRS, CDR2 YFSETQ. The CDR3 spells CASSSRPFPGQDEKLFF. In nucleotides, the CDR3 is TGCGCCAGCAGCTCAAGACCATTTCCGGGACAAGATGAAAAACTGTTTTTT.

This clonotype came up a few times. The CDR3 here is CASSYVQGRNIQYF. In nucleotides, the CDR3 is TGTGCCAGCAGTTACGTACAGGGTAGAAACATTCAGTACTTC. The V and J genes are TRBV6-2 or TRBV6-3 and TRBJ2-4; a weak D match, TRBD1 (6 bases). There are 14 residues in the CDR3. Germline CDR1 and CDR2: MNHEY and SVGEGT. V lost 2 bases and J 6 bases, leaving 11 bases between the germline ends.

There are a few counts of this clonotype. This chain's CDR3 is CASSQRRVRRVYGYTF. In DNA, the CDR3 is TGTGCCAGCAGCCAGAGACGGGTACGTCGAGTCTATGGCTACACCTTC. The rearrangement uses TRBV11-2 and TRBJ1-2; D ambiguous. V lost 5 bases, J lost 4 bases, and 20 bases lay in between. This CDR3 contains 16 residues. CDR1 and CDR2 (germline): SGHAT, FQNNGV.

This clonotype appeared a few times. This chain uses TRBV5-1 with TRBJ2-1; maybe TRBD2 (6 bases). The CDR3 is made up of 13 amino acids. Germline CDR1 is SGHRS and CDR2 is YFSETQ. The ends were cut back, 1 base at V and 6 bases at J, with 8 bases in the middle. The CDR3 loop reads CASSLPGANEQFF. For the CDR3, the DNA is TGCGCCAGCAGCTTGCCGGGAGCCAATGAGCAGTTCTTC.

This chain uses TRBV5-6 with TRBJ2-1; maybe TRBD2 (6 bases). Trimming pared 4 bases from V and 5 bases from J, leaving 16 bases between. The germline V gene has CDR1 SGHDT and CDR2 YYEEEE. This CDR3 contains 15 residues. The CDR3 region has the DNA TGTGCCAGCAGCGGCGGGACCTTAAGCGACAATGAGCAGTTCTTC. The encoded protein is CASSGGTLSDNEQFF.

This clonotype was seen a handful of times. This chain uses TRBV3-1 with TRBJ2-2, with D unclear. The CDR3 contains 16 residues. Trimming took off 0 bases at V and 1 base at J, with 9 bases between the two ends. Germline V gene sequence: CDR1 LGHDT, CDR2 YNNKEL (reference sequence). The CDR3 DNA follows: TGTGCCAGCAGCCAAGACGGCCTCTTGAACACCGGGGAGCTGTTTTTT. Translating gives CASSQDGLLNTGELFF.

Points on this clonotype: The junction does not match germline at one end; this may be a read error. The chain carries TRBV6-5 and TRBJ2-3; TRBD1 aligns across 12 bases. The length of the CDR3 is 16 residues. Per the germline V gene, CDR1 is MNHEY and CDR2 is SVGAGI. This CDR3 is CASSYRGQGAGDTPYF. The CDR3 coding sequence is TGTGCCAGCAGTTATAGGGGACAGGGGGCTGGAGATACGCCGTATTTT.

The chain couples TRBV6-6 to TRBJ1-4; TRBD1 is a possible D gene (6 bases). Trimming removed 7 bases from V and 4 bases from J, with 10 bases in between. The CDR3 consists of 13 residues. In germline, CDR1 is MNHNY, CDR2 SVGAGI (reference sequence). CDR3 nucleotide sequence: TGTGCCAGCACGGGGGCCGGTAATGAAAAACTGTTTTTT. This encodes CASTGAGNEKLFF.

This chain joins TRBV9 and TRBJ2-1, with 8 bases identical to TRBD2. The CDR3 runs 17 residues. Germline V gene sequence: CDR1 SGDLS, CDR2 YYNGEE. V lost 0 bases to trimming and J lost 4 bases; unmatched junction nucleotides: 9. The CDR3 sequence is CASSVGGGRPSYNEQFF. CDR3 in DNA: TGTGCCAGCAGCGTAGGAGGCGGGAGGCCTTCATACAATGAGCAGTTCTTC.